The clone carrying this T cell receptor beta chain was seen repeatedly, ten times or more. Healthy Russian Caucasian donors spanned ages about 6 to 100 years. Sample-barcoded 5' priming and a J-beta primer mix drove a second PCR of roughly 7 to 11 cycles. All samples yielded 3 million or more CDR3-containing paired-end reads. TCRdb reprocessed the 5' RACE reads via MiXCR and lists one record per CDR3 protein. The sample has around 1,000,000 distinct CDR3 sequences; around two fifths are singletons. The record originates from a study of blood T cells in healthy people across ages. As for the study in general: Per two T cells, template switching captured roughly one barcoded beta molecule.

The V end was cut by 2 bases, the J end by 8 bases, with 12 bases between. This CDR3 spans 13 amino acids. Germline CDR1 SGHTA, CDR2 FQGNSA. Sequencing used blood. This sequence joins TRBV7-2 and TRBJ1-2; D may be TRBD1 (5 bases). The clonotype originates from a man aged 18 to 35 in good health. Here the CDR3 DNA reads TGTGCCAGCAGCTTAAGGGGAGACCGGGGCTACACCTTC. Protein: CASSLRGDRGYTF.